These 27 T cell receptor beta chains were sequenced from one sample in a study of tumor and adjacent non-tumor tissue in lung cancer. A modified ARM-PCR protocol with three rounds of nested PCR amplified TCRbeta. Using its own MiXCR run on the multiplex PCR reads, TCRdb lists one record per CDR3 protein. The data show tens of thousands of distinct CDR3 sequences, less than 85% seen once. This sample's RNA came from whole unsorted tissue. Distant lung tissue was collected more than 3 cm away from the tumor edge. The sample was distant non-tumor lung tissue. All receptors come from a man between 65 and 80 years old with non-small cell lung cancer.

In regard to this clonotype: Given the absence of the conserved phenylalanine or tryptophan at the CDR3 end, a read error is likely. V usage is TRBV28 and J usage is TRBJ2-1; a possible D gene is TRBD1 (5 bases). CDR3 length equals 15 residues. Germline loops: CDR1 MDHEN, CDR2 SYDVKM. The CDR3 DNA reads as TGTGTCAGCAGCCGACAGATCGCCGCTCGGGTTGAGCAGTTCATC. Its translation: CVSSRQIAARVEQFI.

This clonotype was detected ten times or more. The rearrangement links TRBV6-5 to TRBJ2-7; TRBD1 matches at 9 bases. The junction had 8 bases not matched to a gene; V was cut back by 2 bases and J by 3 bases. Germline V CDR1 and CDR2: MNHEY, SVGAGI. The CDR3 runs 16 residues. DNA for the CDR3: TGTGCCAGCAGTTACGGCTCTTCGGGACAGGGCTACGAGCAGTACTTC. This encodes CASSYGSSGQGYEQYF.

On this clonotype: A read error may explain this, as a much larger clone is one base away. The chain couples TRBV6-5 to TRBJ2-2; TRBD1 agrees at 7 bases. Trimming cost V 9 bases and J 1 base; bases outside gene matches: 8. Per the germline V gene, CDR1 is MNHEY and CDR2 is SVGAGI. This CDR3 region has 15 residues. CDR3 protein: CARTRGRGNTGELFF. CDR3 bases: TGTGCCAGGACAAGGGGGCGCGGGAACACCGGGGAGCTGTTTTTT.

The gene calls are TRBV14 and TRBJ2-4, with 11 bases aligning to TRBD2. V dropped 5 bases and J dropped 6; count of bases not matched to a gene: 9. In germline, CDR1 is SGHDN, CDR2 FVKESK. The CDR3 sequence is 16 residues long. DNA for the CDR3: TGTGCCAGCAGCGAAATAGCGGGAGGGCCGAGAAACATTCAGTACTTC. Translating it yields CASSEIAGGPRNIQYF.

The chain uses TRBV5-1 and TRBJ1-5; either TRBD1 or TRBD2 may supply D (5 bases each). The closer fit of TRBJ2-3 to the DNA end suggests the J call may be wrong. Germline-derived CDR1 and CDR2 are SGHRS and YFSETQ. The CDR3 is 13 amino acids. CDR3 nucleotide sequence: TGCGCCAGCAGCTTGGGGGGGAATCGGCCCCAGTATTTT. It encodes CASSLGGNRPQYF.

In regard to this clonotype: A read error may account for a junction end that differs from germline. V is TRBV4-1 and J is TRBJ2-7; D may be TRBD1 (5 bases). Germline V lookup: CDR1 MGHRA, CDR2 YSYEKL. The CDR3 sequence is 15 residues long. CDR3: CANSRGTGRASQQYF. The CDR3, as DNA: TGCGCCAACAGCCGCGGTACCGGCAGGGCGAGCCAGCAGTACTTC.

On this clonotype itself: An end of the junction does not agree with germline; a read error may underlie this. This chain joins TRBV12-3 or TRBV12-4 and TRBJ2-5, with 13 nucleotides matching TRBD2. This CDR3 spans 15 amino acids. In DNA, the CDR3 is TGTGCCAGCAGCGGACTAGCGGGAGTGTTGGAGATCCAGTACTTC. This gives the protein CASSGLAGVLEIQYF.

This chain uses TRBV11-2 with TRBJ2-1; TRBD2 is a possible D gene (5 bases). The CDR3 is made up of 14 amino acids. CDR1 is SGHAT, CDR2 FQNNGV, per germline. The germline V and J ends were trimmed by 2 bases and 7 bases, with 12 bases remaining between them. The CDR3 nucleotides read TGTGCCAGCAGCTTAAAGGGAGTAGCAAATGAGCAGTTCTTC. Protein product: CASSLKGVANEQFF. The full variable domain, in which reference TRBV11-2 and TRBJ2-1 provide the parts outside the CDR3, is EAGVAQSPRYKIIEKRQSVAFWCNPISGHATLYWYQQILGQGPKLLIQFQNNGVVDDSQLPKDRFSAERLKGVDSTLKIQPAKLEDSAVYLCASSLKGVANEQFFGPGTRLTVL.

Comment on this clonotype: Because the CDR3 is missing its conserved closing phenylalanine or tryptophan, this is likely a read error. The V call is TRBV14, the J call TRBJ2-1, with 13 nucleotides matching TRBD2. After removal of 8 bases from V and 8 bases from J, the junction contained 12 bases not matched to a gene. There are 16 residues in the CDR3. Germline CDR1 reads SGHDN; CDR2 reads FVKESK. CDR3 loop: CASGRLAGGGGYEQFL. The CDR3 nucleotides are TGTGCCAGCGGTCGACTAGCGGGAGGAGGGGGCTATGAGCAGTTCCTC.

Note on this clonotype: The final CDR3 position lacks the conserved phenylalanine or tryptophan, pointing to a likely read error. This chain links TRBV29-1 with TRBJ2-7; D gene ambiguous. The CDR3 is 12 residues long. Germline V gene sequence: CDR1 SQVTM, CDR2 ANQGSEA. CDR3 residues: CNVVAASYEQYH. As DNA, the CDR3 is TGCAACGTTGTTGCTGCATCCTACGAGCAGTACCAC.

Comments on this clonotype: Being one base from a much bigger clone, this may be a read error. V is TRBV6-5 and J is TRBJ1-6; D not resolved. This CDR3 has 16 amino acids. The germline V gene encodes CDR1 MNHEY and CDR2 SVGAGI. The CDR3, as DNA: TGTGTCAGCAGTTACTCGATTGATTCTTCTGGATCACCCCTCCACTTT. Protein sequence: CVSSYSIDSSGSPLHF.

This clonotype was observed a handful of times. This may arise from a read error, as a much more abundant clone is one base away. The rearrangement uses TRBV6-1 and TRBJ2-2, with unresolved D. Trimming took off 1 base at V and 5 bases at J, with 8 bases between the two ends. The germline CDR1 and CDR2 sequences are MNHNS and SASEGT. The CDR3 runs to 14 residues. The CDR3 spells CASSEVRVTGELFF. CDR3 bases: TGTGCCAGCAGTGAAGTGCGTGTGACCGGGGAGCTGTTTTTT.

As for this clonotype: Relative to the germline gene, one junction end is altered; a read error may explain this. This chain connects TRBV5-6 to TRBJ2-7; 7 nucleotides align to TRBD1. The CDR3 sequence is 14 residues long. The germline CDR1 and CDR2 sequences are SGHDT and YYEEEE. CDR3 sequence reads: CASTWGQSSYEQCF. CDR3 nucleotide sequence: TGTGCCAGCACCTGGGGACAGAGCTCCTACGAACAGTGCTTC.

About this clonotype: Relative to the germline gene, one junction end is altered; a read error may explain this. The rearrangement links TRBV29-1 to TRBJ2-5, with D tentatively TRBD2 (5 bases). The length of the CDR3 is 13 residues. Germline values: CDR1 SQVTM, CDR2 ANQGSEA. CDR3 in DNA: TGTAGCGTGGCCGAGACGTTCCAAAAGACCCAGTACTTC. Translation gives CSVAETFQKTQYF.

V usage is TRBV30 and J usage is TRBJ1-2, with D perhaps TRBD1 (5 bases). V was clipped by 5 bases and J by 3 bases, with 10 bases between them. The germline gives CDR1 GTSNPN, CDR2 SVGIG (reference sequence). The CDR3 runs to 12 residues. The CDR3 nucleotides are TGTGCCTGGGCCGACAGATACTATGGCTACACCTTC. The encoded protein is CAWADRYYGYTF.

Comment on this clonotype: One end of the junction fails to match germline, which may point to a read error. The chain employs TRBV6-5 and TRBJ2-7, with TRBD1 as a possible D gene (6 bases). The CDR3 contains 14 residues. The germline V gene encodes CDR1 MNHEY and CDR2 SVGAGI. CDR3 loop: CASSYGQIGYEQYF. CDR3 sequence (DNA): TGTGCCAGTAGTTATGGACAGATCGGCTACGAGCAGTACTTC.

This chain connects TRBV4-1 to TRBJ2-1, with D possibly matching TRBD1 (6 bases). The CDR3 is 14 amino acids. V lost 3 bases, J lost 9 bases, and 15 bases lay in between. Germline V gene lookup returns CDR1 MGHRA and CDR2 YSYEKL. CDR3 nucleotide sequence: TGCGCCAGCAGCCACGTCGGCGAGGGGGTTGAGCAGTTCTTC. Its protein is CASSHVGEGVEQFF.

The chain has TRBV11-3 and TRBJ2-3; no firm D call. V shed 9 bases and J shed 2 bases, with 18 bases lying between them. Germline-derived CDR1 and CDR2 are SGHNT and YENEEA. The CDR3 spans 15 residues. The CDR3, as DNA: TGTGCCAGTACACGTCAGGAAGTAAACACAGATACGCAGTATTTT. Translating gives CASTRQEVNTDTQYF.

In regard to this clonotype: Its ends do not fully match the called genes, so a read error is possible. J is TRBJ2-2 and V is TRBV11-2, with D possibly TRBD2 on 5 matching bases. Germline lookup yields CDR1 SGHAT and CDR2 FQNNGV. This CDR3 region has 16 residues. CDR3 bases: TGTGCCTGCAGCCCAGCTGGACTTACAAACACCGGGGAGTTGTTTTTT. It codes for CACSPAGLTNTGELFF.

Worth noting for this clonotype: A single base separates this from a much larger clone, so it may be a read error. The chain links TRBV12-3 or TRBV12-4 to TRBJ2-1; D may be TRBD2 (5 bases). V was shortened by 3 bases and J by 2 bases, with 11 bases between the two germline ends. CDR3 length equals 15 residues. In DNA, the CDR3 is TGTGCCAGCAGTTTTACTAGGGCTACCTACAATGAGCAGTTCTTC. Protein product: CASSFTRATYNEQFF.

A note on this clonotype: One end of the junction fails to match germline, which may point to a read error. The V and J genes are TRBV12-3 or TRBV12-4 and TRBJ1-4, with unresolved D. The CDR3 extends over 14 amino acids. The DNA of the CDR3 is TGTGCCAGTAGTTTCCAAGTAATTAATGAAAAACTGTTTTTT. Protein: CASSFQVINEKLFF.

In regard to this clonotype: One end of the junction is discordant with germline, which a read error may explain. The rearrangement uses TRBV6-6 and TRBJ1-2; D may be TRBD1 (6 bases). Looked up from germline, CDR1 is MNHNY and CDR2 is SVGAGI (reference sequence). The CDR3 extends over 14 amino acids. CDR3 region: CASDGGRGPMGFTF. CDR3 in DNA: TGTGCCAGTGATGGGGGCCGGGGACCTATGGGCTTCACCTTC.

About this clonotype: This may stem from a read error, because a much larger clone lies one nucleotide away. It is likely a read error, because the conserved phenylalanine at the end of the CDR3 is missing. The CDR3: CASSLSTSGNNEQFL. CDR3 DNA sequence: TGTGCCAGCAGCTTGTCGACTAGCGGGAACAATGAGCAGTTCCTC. J is TRBJ2-1 and V is TRBV5-4, with TRBD2 matching over 11 bases. The J segment lost 5 bases and the V segment lost 1 base, leaving 2 bases of the junction unmatched. CDR1 SGHNT and CDR2 YYREEE come from the germline V gene (reference sequence). The length of the CDR3 is 15 residues.

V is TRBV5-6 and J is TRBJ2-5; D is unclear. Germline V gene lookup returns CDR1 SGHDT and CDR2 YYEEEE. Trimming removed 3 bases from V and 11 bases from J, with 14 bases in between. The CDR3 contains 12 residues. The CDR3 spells CASSYIEEKQYF. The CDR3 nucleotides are TGTGCCAGCAGCTACATAGAAGAGAAACAGTACTTC.

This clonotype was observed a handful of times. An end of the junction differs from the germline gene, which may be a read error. The CDR3 reads CERRNKEKNEDLF. CDR3 in DNA: TGTGAAAGAAGAAACAAGGAGAAAAATGAAGATTTATTT. The chain employs TRBV11-3 and TRBJ1-1; unclear D gene. This CDR3 is 13 amino acids long. The germline V gene encodes CDR1 SGHNT and CDR2 YENEEA.

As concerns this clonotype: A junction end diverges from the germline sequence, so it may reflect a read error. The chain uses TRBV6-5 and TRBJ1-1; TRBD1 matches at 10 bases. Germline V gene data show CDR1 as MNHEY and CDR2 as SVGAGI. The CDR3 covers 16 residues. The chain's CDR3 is CASTPTGTGVATETFF. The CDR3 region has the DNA TGTGCCAGCACCCCAACCGGGACAGGGGTGGCAACTGAAACTTTCTTT.

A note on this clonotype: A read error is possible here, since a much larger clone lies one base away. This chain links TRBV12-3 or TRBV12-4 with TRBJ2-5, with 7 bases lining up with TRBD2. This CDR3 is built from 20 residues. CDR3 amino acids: CASRKGDHPNSGLPQETQYF. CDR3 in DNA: TGTGCCAGCAGAAAAGGCGACCACCCGAATAGCGGGCTTCCCCAGGAGACACAGTACTTC.